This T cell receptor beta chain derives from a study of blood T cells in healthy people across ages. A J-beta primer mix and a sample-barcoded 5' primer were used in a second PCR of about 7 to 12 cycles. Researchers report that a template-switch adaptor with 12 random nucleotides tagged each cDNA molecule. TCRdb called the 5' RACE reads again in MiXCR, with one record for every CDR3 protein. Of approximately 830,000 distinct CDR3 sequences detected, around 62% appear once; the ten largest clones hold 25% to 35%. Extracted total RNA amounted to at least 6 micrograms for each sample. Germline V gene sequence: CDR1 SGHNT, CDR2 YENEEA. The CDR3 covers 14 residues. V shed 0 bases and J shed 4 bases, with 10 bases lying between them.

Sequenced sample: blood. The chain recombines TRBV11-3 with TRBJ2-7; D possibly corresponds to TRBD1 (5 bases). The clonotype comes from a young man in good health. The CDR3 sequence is CASSLDQGSYEQYF. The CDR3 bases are TGTGCCAGCAGCTTAGATCAGGGTTCGTACGAGCAGTACTTC.